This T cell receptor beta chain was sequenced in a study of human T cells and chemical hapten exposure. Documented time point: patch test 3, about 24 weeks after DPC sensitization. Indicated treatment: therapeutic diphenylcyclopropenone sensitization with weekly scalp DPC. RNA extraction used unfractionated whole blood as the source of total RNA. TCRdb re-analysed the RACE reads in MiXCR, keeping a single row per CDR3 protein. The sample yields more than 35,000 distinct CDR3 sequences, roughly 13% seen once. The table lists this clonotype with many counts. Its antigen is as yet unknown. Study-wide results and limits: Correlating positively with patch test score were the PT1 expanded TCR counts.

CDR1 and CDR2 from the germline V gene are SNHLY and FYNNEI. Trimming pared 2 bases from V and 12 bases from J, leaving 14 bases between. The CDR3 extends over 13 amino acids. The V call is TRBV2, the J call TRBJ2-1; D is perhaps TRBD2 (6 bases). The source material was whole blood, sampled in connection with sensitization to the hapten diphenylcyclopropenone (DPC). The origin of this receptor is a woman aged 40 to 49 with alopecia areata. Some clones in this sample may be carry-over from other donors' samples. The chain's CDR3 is CASSEILGGAQFF. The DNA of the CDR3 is TGTGCCAGCAGTGAAATATTGGGAGGAGCGCAGTTCTTC.